The present T cell receptor (beta chain) was sequenced within a study of blood T cells in healthy people across ages (dated by TCRdb to between 2015 and 2017). At the level of the whole study: In model experiments, roughly one uniquely barcoded TCR beta cDNA molecule per two T cells was captured by template switching. Using deep sequencing normalized with unique cDNA molecular identifiers, the study measured how TCR beta repertoire diversity changes with age. The donors were split into four age groups: young (average about 15 years), middle-aged (about 40), aged (roughly 65) and long-lived (roughly 88). Using the same blood draw, the study looked at two additional independent replicas of 1 million unique cDNA reads for two donors, one aged 18 to 30 and the other aged 80 or older. Findings and caveats that apply to the study as a whole: Because the CMV infection status of the donors was unknown, age-related changes in expanded clonotypes may potentially have been confounded. The long-lived group showed more naive CD4+ T cells, fewer expanded clones and increased TCR diversity than the aged group, suggesting age selection. Observed TCR beta diversity per million T cells fell roughly linearly with age, and a significant reduction was already apparent by age about 36. Conclusive comparison of naive and antigen-experienced compartments was prevented by the profiling of bulk unsorted PBMCs. A strong correlation was found between observed TCR beta diversity and the percentage of naive T cells measured by flow cytometry. Estimates of total diversity from one million sequenced T cells were regarded as lower bounds and underestimates.

Library method: 5' RACE. TCRdb lists the instrument as Illumina HiSeq 2500. The second PCR ran for about 6 to 12 cycles and used a J-beta primer mix along with a sample-barcoded 5' primer. A unique molecular identifier was introduced onto each TCR beta cDNA molecule by a template-switch 5' adaptor carrying 12 random nucleotides. Each sample yielded at least 3 million CDR3-containing paired-end reads. The Mint cDNA synthesis kit, primed by a TRBC-specific oligonucleotide, was used to synthesize first-strand cDNA from all RNA. Following uracil-DNA glycosylase treatment, a first 18-cycle PCR with universal primers M1SS and BC2_uni_R was performed on all cDNA. On the study's bioinformatics: For normalization, 1 million high-quality reads, each with a distinct molecular identifier, were randomly selected from each sample. Instead of being binned into consensus sequences, reads that shared molecular identifiers were thrown out. MiTCR, with a Q25 quality threshold and the strictest error-elimination algorithm, was used for CDR3 identification, clonotype clustering and error correction. Lower-bound total TCR beta diversity was estimated with a nonparametric unseen species model using Euler transformation. TCRdb applied fastp at Q25 and MiXCR to the public reads, then kept only in-frame beta chains. Each record represents a unique CDR3 protein, reported with the most common genes and DNA among its rows. TCRdb's processing, not the authors', yielded these V and J calls. For this sample the table gives 540,000 or so distinct CDR3 sequences, of which less than 25% were detected only once. Less than 9% of the sample is held by the ten biggest clonotypes.

Donors were about 36 systemically healthy Caucasian individuals from Russia aged roughly 6 to 95 years. Each donor gave 8 to 10 milliliters of peripheral blood, drawn into EDTA-treated Vacutainer tubes. PBMCs were isolated by Ficoll-Paque density-gradient centrifugation, with at least 6 million obtained per sample. Total RNA, at least 6 micrograms per sample, was extracted from PBMCs with Trizol reagent. For every donor, flow cytometry on a PBMC aliquot measured the percentage of naive CD45RAhigh/CD27high T cells. In this sample, this clonotype turned up a few times. Its antigen remains undetermined. No base quality information exists; no much larger clone differs at one position. CDR1 and CDR2, per the germline V gene, are MNHEY and SVGEGT. From the cysteine through the phenylalanine, the CDR3 covers 17 amino acids. The sequence is cut down to CDR3 DNA, 51 bases in frame from base 1. V lost 2 bases and J lost 3 bases, and the count of bases not matched to a germline gene is 11.

The sample was also reused in another study, on T cells of mothers and their children. The second study's paper adds: Nine systemically healthy Caucasian individuals served as donors, namely three mothers together with their six children. cDNA synthesis consumed the entire amount of extracted RNA, loaded at 1.5 ug RNA in each 15 ul reaction. Sample barcodes and 2-4 random nucleotides were added via the M1S primer in the second PCR. Over 9.5 million TCR beta CDR3 reads were obtained for each mother, and approximately 3.2 million reads were obtained for each child. TCR recombination output is similarly shaped by thymic selection in related and unrelated pairs, with a minor effect exerted by inherited differences. Normalized repertoire overlap was always found to be slightly, but never significantly, higher in related mother-child pairs than in unrelated mother-child pairs. With a sensitivity of approximately 93 clones per million clonotypes, no persistent microchimeric T cell clones were detected. The study used deep NGS to compare TCR beta repertoires of mothers and children, seeking features distinguishing related mother-child pairs from unrelated individuals. On average, the children were around 11 +/- 4 years old, while the mothers were roughly 40 +/- 4 years old. Libraries were sequenced on Illumina HiSeq 2000 with 100+100 nt paired-end reads after adapter ligation with NEBNext reagents. To avoid cross-contamination, the mother libraries and the child libraries were prepared a month apart and sequenced in separate runs. For each donor, between about 500,000 and 2,200,000 distinct TCR beta clonotypes were identified. Naive TCR beta clonotypes were estimated from low-frequency clonotypes matched to each donor's FACS-determined naive share, without sorting.

The sequenced sample was blood. This receptor was taken from a boy aged 5-17 years in good health. This chain is built from TRBV6-2 or TRBV6-3 and TRBJ2-3, with 7 central nucleotides matching TRBD1. The CDR3 region has the sequence CASSYAYSGGDTDTQYF. In nucleotide form, the sequence is TGTGCCAGCAGTTACGCCTATTCAGGGGGTGATACAGATACGCAGTATTTT.